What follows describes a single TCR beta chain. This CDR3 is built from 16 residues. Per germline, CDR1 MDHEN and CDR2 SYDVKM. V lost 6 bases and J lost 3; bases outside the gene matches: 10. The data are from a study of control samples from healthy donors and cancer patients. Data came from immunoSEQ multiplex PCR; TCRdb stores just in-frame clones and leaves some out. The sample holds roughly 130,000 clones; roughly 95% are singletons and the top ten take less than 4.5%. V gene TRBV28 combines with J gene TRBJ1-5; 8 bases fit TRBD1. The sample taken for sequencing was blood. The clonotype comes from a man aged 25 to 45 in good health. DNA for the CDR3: TGTGCCAGCAGACCTCGAGCGACAGGGGTCAATCAGCCCCAGCATTTT. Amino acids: CASRPRATGVNQPQHF.